This T cell receptor beta chain emerged from a study of cytomegalovirus exposure and HLA in healthy donors. Study-wide results and caveats: Presence/absence analyses assumed roughly uniform sequencing depth across donors. Listed as cytomegalovirus-associated were about 160 TCR beta chains. In a later analysis, HLA-C alleles had the fewest associated TCRs, DRB1 alleles the most.

Donors were nominally healthy when sampled, though unrecorded immune exposures were likely. For this clone: As yet, its antigen is unknown.

Germline lookup yields CDR1 LGHNT and CDR2 FRNRAP. Unmatched junction bases numbered 9, after V lost 5 bases and J lost 0 bases. The CDR3 has 16 residues. Both 60 Vbeta primers and 13 Jbeta primers went into the PCR. TCRdb keeps only in-frame clones here, not all; method: immunoSEQ multiplex PCR. The sample lists about 170,000 clones, roughly 84% occurring once. The genes are TRBV12-5 and TRBJ2-7; TRBD1 agrees at 8 bases. This sequence originates from a man aged 25 to 40 in good health and CMV-seropositive. The sample was PBMCs. The CDR3 here is CASGPEDRATSYEQYF. In nucleotides, the CDR3 is TGTGCTAGTGGTCCCGAGGACAGGGCCACCTCCTACGAGCAGTACTTC.